A selection of T cell receptor beta chains follows, all from one sample in a study of vaccination and CD4 T cells after COVID-19. TCRdb independently ran MiXCR on the PCR reads; one entry per CDR3 protein. The repertoire holds over 9,500 distinct CDR3 sequences, with around 44% as singletons. No cognate antigen is known for these TCRs. The sequenced sample consisted of CD4+ T cells from blood, cultured in vitro. Every receptor here comes from a human donor who had recovered from COVID-19. The CDR3 runs from the conserved cysteine through the conserved F or W. The D gene is left open where the match is weak. Size tells how often a clone was seen (once, few, many) or the class of an expanded clone, and some rows leave it out.

d_gene: -
v_gene: TRBV6-1
j_gene: TRBJ2-1
abundance: -
CDR3nt: TGTGCCAGCAGAAGGTGGGGCAGAGGTTTTGACTCCTTCAATGAGCAGTTCTTC
CDR3aa: CASRRWGRGFDSFNEQFF

d_gene: TRBD1
v_gene: TRBV6-1
j_gene: TRBJ1-5
abundance: few
CDR3nt: TGTGCCAGCAGTCAAGGAGGGACAGGGGGAATTTCTGGCAATCAGCCCCAGCATTTT
CDR3aa: CASSQGGTGGISGNQPQHF

d_gene: -
v_gene: TRBV5-6
j_gene: TRBJ1-5
abundance: -
CDR3nt: TGTGCCAGCAGTCCCGCAAGGGGCCTTAGCAATCAGCCCCAGCATTTT
CDR3aa: CASSPARGLSNQPQHF

d_gene: -
v_gene: TRBV18
j_gene: TRBJ2-7
abundance: -
CDR3nt: TGTGCCAGCTCACCAGTCGGGCAGGCCGCCTCCGAGCAGTACTTC
CDR3aa: CASSPVGQAASEQYF

d_gene: -
v_gene: TRBV6-1
j_gene: TRBJ1-6
abundance: -
CDR3nt: TGTGCCAGCAGTGTAACCTCGGGGTCACCCCTCCACTTT
CDR3aa: CASSVTSGSPLHF

d_gene: TRBD2
v_gene: TRBV12-3/TRBV12-4
j_gene: TRBJ2-4
abundance: few
CDR3nt: TGTGCCAGCAGTTTACGTCTGGTGCGGCGGGGGGGCACCAAAAACATTCAGTACTTC
CDR3aa: CASSLRLVRRGGTKNIQYF

d_gene: TRBD1
v_gene: TRBV11-2
j_gene: TRBJ2-3
abundance: few
CDR3nt: TGTGCCAGCAGCCCTGGGACAGCTGTTCAGGGTACGCAGTATTTT
CDR3aa: CASSPGTAVQGTQYF

d_gene: TRBD1
v_gene: TRBV5-6
j_gene: TRBJ2-2
abundance: large
CDR3nt: TGTGCCAGCAGCTACCGGGACAGCGCGAACACCGGGGAGCTGTTTTTT
CDR3aa: CASSYRDSANTGELFF

d_gene: -
v_gene: TRBV7-2
j_gene: TRBJ2-5
abundance: -
CDR3nt: TGCGCCAGCAGCCAAGACCCTCAGGGTCGGGAGACCCAGTACTTC
CDR3aa: CASSQDPQGRETQYF

d_gene: -
v_gene: TRBV10-3
j_gene: TRBJ2-2
abundance: -
CDR3nt: TGTGCCATCAGTGTCGGCGGGGAGCTGTTTTTT
CDR3aa: CAISVGGELFF

d_gene: -
v_gene: TRBV12-3/TRBV12-4
j_gene: TRBJ2-2
abundance: -
CDR3nt: TGTGCCAGCAGTTTTAACAGGCGAGGCGGGGAGCTGTTTTTT
CDR3aa: CASSFNRRGGELFF

d_gene: TRBD1
v_gene: TRBV20-1
j_gene: TRBJ1-2
abundance: -
CDR3nt: TGCAGTGCTCTAGGGACAGGGGGCAACTATGGCTACACCTTC
CDR3aa: CSALGTGGNYGYTF

d_gene: -
v_gene: TRBV5-1
j_gene: TRBJ2-7
abundance: -
CDR3nt: TGCGCCAGCAGCCCTTTTTCGAACCAGGCGTTATACGAGCAGTACTTC
CDR3aa: CASSPFSNQALYEQYF

d_gene: TRBD2
v_gene: TRBV5-8
j_gene: TRBJ2-7
abundance: -
CDR3nt: TGTGCCAGCAGCTTGACTAGCGGTTACTCCTACGAGCAGTACTTC
CDR3aa: CASSLTSGYSYEQYF

d_gene: TRBD1
v_gene: TRBV20-1
j_gene: TRBJ1-5
abundance: few
CDR3nt: TGCAGTGCTACTTATGGGGCAGGGGGCCCCAATCAGCCCCAGCATTTT
CDR3aa: CSATYGAGGPNQPQHF

d_gene: TRBD1
v_gene: TRBV6-1
j_gene: TRBJ2-6
abundance: once
CDR3nt: TGTGCCAGCAGCAAAGACAGGGCTGGGGCCAACGTCCTGACTTTC
CDR3aa: CASSKDRAGANVLTF

d_gene: -
v_gene: TRBV7-2
j_gene: TRBJ1-5
abundance: few
CDR3nt: TGTGCCAGCAGCTTAGTTTACGGCAGGGATCAGCCCCAGCATTTT
CDR3aa: CASSLVYGRDQPQHF